A selection of T cell receptor beta chains follows, all from one sample in a study of OX40 agonist ivuxolimab in advanced cancers. Generated by immunoSEQ multiplex PCR, the TCRdb table keeps only in-frame clones and is missing some. The table lists 60,000 or so clones, around four fifths of them singletons. This specimen consisted of CD4+ or CD8+ T cells sorted from blood, obtained in a trial of the OX40 agonist ivuxolimab. Receptor source: an adult with an advanced solid tumor such as melanoma, head and neck, liver or kidney cancer. CDR3s leave out the opening cysteine and the closing phenylalanine or tryptophan. Each record gives: V gene, J gene, CDR3 protein.

TRBV28	TRBJ1-2	ASSLSTGRFS
TRBV25-1	TRBJ2-1	AISNGTGGYNEQF
TRBV27	TRBJ1-4	ASSLSMGAEKLF
TRBV6-5	TRBJ2-2	ASSYYTGELF
TRBV2	TRBJ2-5	ASSVIREKRETQY
TRBV5-1	TRBJ2-1	ASSLVAGNAEQF
TRBV6-1	TRBJ2-2	ASSPTTGELF
TRBV28	TRBJ2-4	ASSLIQGVDGNIQY
TRBV11-2	TRBJ2-2	ASSLEPTGELF
TRBV4-1	TRBJ2-1	ASSQDYWRDFNNEQF
TRBV28	TRBJ1-2	ASSLLVGVLT
TRBV7-2	TRBJ2-5	ASSPTGRPQETQY
TRBV6-5	TRBJ2-5	ASSYYREGRETQY
TRBV19	TRBJ2-7	ASSIRFRYEQY
TRBV5-8	TRBJ1-3	ASRLKGGLGNTIY
TRBV19	TRBJ2-5	ASSVDRDGDQY
TRBV30	TRBJ1-3	AWRPGQGANTIY
TRBV28	TRBJ2-7	ASIPAGTSYEQY
TRBV11-1	TRBJ2-1	ASSLGGTSVDEQF
TRBV19	TRBJ2-7	ASSIDTPGTSDSYEQY
TRBV11-3	TRBJ1-1	ASRPLGKGEAF
TRBV15	TRBJ1-1	ATSRDFQARTEAF
TRBV19	TRBJ1-5	ATRDRENDNQPQH
TRBV10-2	TRBJ2-5	ASRGQGWETQY
TRBV7-9	TRBJ2-2	ASSSLQVSAINTGELF
TRBV21-1	TRBJ1-2	GPRRGHGYT
TRBV6-5	TRBJ2-5	ASSYSSGLETQY
TRBV28	TRBJ2-7	ASSLAGVYEQY
TRBV7-6	TRBJ2-6	ASSAGLADDSGANVLT
TRBV5-4	TRBJ2-5	ASSLAGTRETQY
TRBV7-2	TRBJ1-5	ASRYTGNQPQH
TRBV29-1	TRBJ2-7	SYRGTATYEQY
TRBV5-4	TRBJ1-2	ASSWGQGTNYGYT
TRBV7-2	TRBJ2-7	ASSLQGRSYEQY
TRBV5-1	TRBJ1-1	ASSLGGNLPEAF
TRBV30	TRBJ2-7	AWSVALTEQY
TRBV6-6	TRBJ2-3	ASSYGGLLSTDTQY
TRBV11-2	TRBJ1-1	ASSLQMGVPNTEAF